The rows below give T cell receptor beta chains drawn from one sample of a study of blood T cell repertoires in COVID-19. The protocol was immunoSEQ multiplex PCR, while the TCRdb copy is restricted to in-frame clones and leaves out a portion. The sample has about 88,000 clones, roughly 88% seen once. Source material: peripheral blood. Receptor source: a woman of 80 years or more with acute or convalescent COVID-19. Both conserved end residues are part of each CDR3. A D gene is named only where the DNA matches it firmly. Only some rows state a clone size, as once, few, many or a class for expanded clones.

>TRBJ1-4|.|.|TRBV7-2
TGTGCCAGCAGCTTAACGATCAACGGTGAAAAACTGTTTTTT
CASSLTINGEKLFF
>TRBJ1-1|.|.|TRBV10-3
TGTGCCATCAGTGAAGGAGCGACTGAAGCTTTCTTT
CAISEGATEAFF
>TRBJ2-4|.|TRBD1|TRBV19
TGTGCCAGTAGTAGCCCCCCGGACAGGGGGTACCAAAACATTCAGTACTTC
CASSSPPDRGYQNIQYF
>TRBJ1-5|.|TRBD1|TRBV4-1
TGCGCCAGCAGCCAAGTCTGGGGTGCCGGGACAGGGTTTCAGCCCCAGCATTTT
CASSQVWGAGTGFQPQHF
>TRBJ2-7|.|TRBD2|TRBV11-1
TGTGCCAGCAGCCGAAGCGGAGGGAGGGTCTACGAGCAGTACTTC
CASSRSGGRVYEQYF
>TRBJ2-1|.|.|TRBV7-2
TGTGCCAGCAGCAAACAGCGGTCCAATGAGCAGTTCTTC
CASSKQRSNEQFF
>TRBJ2-3|.|.|TRBV5-1
TGCGCCAGCAGCGAGGGACTTCCCACAGATACGCAGTATTTT
CASSEGLPTDTQYF
>TRBJ1-5|.|TRBD1|TRBV18
TGTGCCAGCTCAAGACTCGGACAGGGCAATCAGCCCCAGCATTTT
CASSRLGQGNQPQHF
>TRBJ2-5|once|TRBD1|TRBV6-5
TGTGCCAGCAGTTACAGGACAGGGGGTTTCCAAGAGACCCAGTACTTC
CASSYRTGGFQETQYF
>TRBJ1-5|.|TRBD1|TRBV28
TGTGCCAGCAGTTTTAGCGCCTACCGACAGGGGACAGTAGGGGTTGGCCAGCCCCAGCATTTT
CASSFSAYRQGTVGVGQPQHF
>TRBJ2-3|.|.|TRBV21-1
TGTGCCAGCCCAAAGAGGGTAGGGGCCCGGGAGGCAGATACGCAGTATTTT
CASPKRVGAREADTQYF
>TRBJ2-3|once|TRBD2|TRBV19
TGTGCCAGTAGTATAGGACTAGCGGGAGGTATAGATACGCAGTATTTT
CASSIGLAGGIDTQYF
>TRBJ2-1|.|TRBD2|TRBV7-3
TGTGCCAGCAGCGAAAACGTAGCGGGTTACTACAATGAGCAGTTCTTC
CASSENVAGYYNEQFF
>TRBJ1-5|once|TRBD1|TRBV19
TGTGCCAGTAGTACCCGACAGGGGAGGGGGACTAGCAATCAGCCCCAGCATTTT
CASSTRQGRGTSNQPQHF
>TRBJ1-2|.|TRBD1|TRBV5-6
TGTGCCAGCAGCTTACCAGGGGGCGCGGAGGGCTACACCTTC
CASSLPGGAEGYTF
>TRBJ1-3|.|.|TRBV6-5
TGTGCCAGCAGGACGACACTCTCTGGAAACACCATATATTTT
CASRTTLSGNTIYF
>TRBJ2-7|.|TRBD2|TRBV6-5
TGTGCCAGCGGGCCGTGGAGCGGGAGTAGTAACGAGCAGTACTTC
CASGPWSGSSNEQYF
>TRBJ2-3|few|TRBD2|TRBV30
TGTGCCTGGACTAGCGGGGGAGCAGATACGCAGTATTTT
CAWTSGGADTQYF
>TRBJ2-3|.|TRBD2|TRBV27
TGTGCCAGCAGTCCCTTTAGCGGGAGCACAGATACGCAGTATTTT
CASSPFSGSTDTQYF
>TRBJ1-6|few|.|TRBV28
TGTGCCAGCAGTTTCGCGGCGGGACGGACTAATTCACCCCTCCACTTT
CASSFAAGRTNSPLHF
>TRBJ2-7|.|TRBD1|TRBV5-5
TGTGCCAGCAGCCCCCGACAGGGTTATGACTACGAGCAGTACTTC
CASSPRQGYDYEQYF
>TRBJ1-3|.|TRBD1|TRBV7-2
TGTGCCAGCAGCCGCGACAGGGTCCCTGGAAACACCATATATTTT
CASSRDRVPGNTIYF
>TRBJ1-5|.|.|TRBV9
TGTGCCAGCACGAGGCAGCCCCAGCATTTT
CASTRQPQHF
>TRBJ2-7|.|TRBD2|TRBV5-1
TGCGCCAGCAGCCCTAGCGGGAGCGCTCGCGAGCAGTACTTC
CASSPSGSAREQYF
>TRBJ2-3|.|.|TRBV6-2/TRBV6-3
TGTGCCAGCAGTTACCCGGCTAGGGATACGCAGTATTTT
CASSYPARDTQYF
>TRBJ1-4|.|.|TRBV19
TGTGCCAGTAGCCTTAGGGGGGGCGCAACTAATGAAAAACTGTTTTTT
CASSLRGGATNEKLFF
>TRBJ2-3|few|TRBD2|TRBV28
TGTGCCAGCGGACTCCTGACTAGCGGGAGGGGAGCAGATACGCAGTATTTT
CASGLLTSGRGADTQYF
>TRBJ2-1|once|TRBD2|TRBV9
TGTGCCAGCAGCGCCAGCGGGGGGGCCCCGAATGAGCAGTTCTTC
CASSASGGAPNEQFF
>TRBJ2-7|.|TRBD1|TRBV19
TGTGCCAGTAGTATACGGCAGGGGGCTTCCTACGAGCAGTACTTC
CASSIRQGASYEQYF
>TRBJ1-2|.|.|TRBV7-2
TGTGCCAGCAGCTCAACCGGGACAATAATGGCCCGTGGCTACACCTTC
CASSSTGTIMARGYTF
>TRBJ1-1|.|.|TRBV9
TGTGCCAGCAGCGAGCCCCTGGGAGGGAGGGGCACTGAAGCTTTCTTT
CASSEPLGGRGTEAFF
>TRBJ1-5|.|TRBD1|TRBV28
TGTGCCAGCAGTCTCGGGACAGAGATCAATCAGCCCCAGCATTTT
CASSLGTEINQPQHF
>TRBJ1-5|.|TRBD1|TRBV28
TGTGCCAGCAGTCCTCTGGGCAGGGGGGATAATCAGCCCCAGCATTTT
CASSPLGRGDNQPQHF
>TRBJ2-3|.|TRBD2|TRBV4-1
TGCGCCAGCAGCCAAACGGGGGACTACGGTACAGATACGCAGTATTTT
CASSQTGDYGTDTQYF
>TRBJ1-2|.|TRBD1|TRBV11-2
TGTGCCAGCAGCCCATGGACAGGGGGCGATGGCTACACCTTC
CASSPWTGGDGYTF
>TRBJ2-4|.|TRBD2|TRBV2
TGTGCCAGCAGTGAACTTCGGGAGGGCGAAAACATTCAGTACTTC
CASSELREGENIQYF
>TRBJ1-2|.|TRBD1|TRBV19
TGTGCCAGTACCCCCGCTCGGGGACAGTCCTTTAACTATGGCTACACCTTC
CASTPARGQSFNYGYTF
>TRBJ2-5|few|.|TRBV9
TGTGCCAGCAGCGTGGACAGAGACTATGGGGAGACCCAGTACTTC
CASSVDRDYGETQYF
>TRBJ1-1|once|.|TRBV27
TGTGCCAGCAGTTTGGAGCCCGAGAGGCAGAACACTGAAGCTTTCTTT
CASSLEPERQNTEAFF
>TRBJ1-5|once|.|TRBV6-5
TGTGCCAGCAGACCCTTCGGGGTTAACAATCAGCCCCAGCATTTT
CASRPFGVNNQPQHF
>TRBJ1-1|.|.|TRBV19
TGTGCCAGTAGTATATCGAGATCCGCGGAAGCTTTCTTT
CASSISRSAEAFF
>TRBJ1-5|.|.|TRBV5-1
TGCGCCAGCAGCTTGGGACCAGGGAATAATCAGCCCCAGCATTTT
CASSLGPGNNQPQHF
>TRBJ2-7|.|.|TRBV9
TGTGCCAGCAGCGTATCAGGGATGGGAGAGCAGTACTTC
CASSVSGMGEQYF
>TRBJ1-2|.|.|TRBV28
TGTGCCAGCAGGGTCCAGGGGAACTATGGCTACACCTTC
CASRVQGNYGYTF
>TRBJ1-2|once|TRBD1|TRBV28
TGTGCCAGCAGCTTGCCGGGGACAGGGAGTGGTGGCTACACCTTC
CASSLPGTGSGGYTF
>TRBJ2-7|few|.|TRBV7-9
TGTGCCAGCAGCGAATCCCTCACTGCCTACGAGCAGTACTTC
CASSESLTAYEQYF
>TRBJ2-3|.|.|TRBV28
TGTGCCAGCAGTTTAGTTCCTAGCAGCACAGATACGCAGTATTTT
CASSLVPSSTDTQYF
>TRBJ1-4|.|.|TRBV2
TGTGCCAGCAGGGGGGCTTGGGAAAAACTGTTTTTT
CASRGAWEKLFF
>TRBJ2-1|.|.|TRBV5-1
TGCGCCAGCAGCGTAACAGGAGAATACAATGAGCAGTTCTTC
CASSVTGEYNEQFF
>TRBJ1-2|.|.|TRBV27
TGTGCCAGCAGTCCTAGAGGGCCTAGATATGGCTACACCTTC
CASSPRGPRYGYTF
>TRBJ1-2|.|.|TRBV29-1
TGCAGCGGCGAACAGGGAAGCGGCTACACCTTC
CSGEQGSGYTF
>TRBJ1-3|.|.|TRBV6-5
TGTGCCAGCAGTCCGGGACTGAGCACCATATATTTT
CASSPGLSTIYF
>TRBJ2-1|.|TRBD2|TRBV28
TGTGCCAGCAGTCCCCCGGGACTAGCGGGAGCTCCTGAGCAGTTCTTC
CASSPPGLAGAPEQFF
>TRBJ2-7|.|TRBD1|TRBV5-8
TGTGCCAGCAGCTACTCCGGGACAGCCTACGAGCAGTACTTC
CASSYSGTAYEQYF